A single sample gave rise to the 31 T cell receptor beta chains below, sequenced in a study of blood T cells in healthy people across ages. Through a sample-barcoded 5' primer and a J-beta primer mix, a second PCR was run for 7 to 11 cycles. TCRdb reanalysed the 5' RACE reads using MiXCR and keeps one entry per CDR3 protein. This table has 650,000 to 800,000 distinct CDR3 sequences, approximately 52% appearing once. The sample taken for sequencing was blood. These receptors originate from a woman older than 75 in good health.

There are many counts of this clonotype. The chain is built from TRBV27 and TRBJ2-1; TRBD2 matches 13 bases. The CDR3 spans 16 residues. The trim removed 3 bases at V and 7 bases at J, leaving 6 bases unmatched. Germline-derived CDR1 and CDR2 are MNHEY and SMNVEV (reference sequence). The CDR3 nucleotides read TGTGCCAGCAGTTTTGGGCCACTAGCGGGAGGGAATGAGCAGTTCTTC. Translating it yields CASSFGPLAGGNEQFF.

The chain links TRBV2 to TRBJ2-7; the D is unclear. Germline V lookup: CDR1 SNHLY, CDR2 FYNNEI. The CDR3 spans 13 residues. V lost 7 bases and J lost 3, with 13 bases in between. The CDR3: CASKDREHYEQYF. The DNA for the CDR3 is TGTGCCAGCAAAGATAGGGAACACTACGAGCAGTACTTC.

The sample holds many counts of this clonotype. The rearrangement links TRBV29-1 to TRBJ1-5; TRBD1 aligns across 8 bases. CDR3 length: 13 residues. The J segment lost 2 bases and the V segment lost 7 bases, leaving 4 bases of the junction unmatched. Germline V gene lookup returns CDR1 SQVTM and CDR2 ANQGSEA. DNA of the CDR3: TGCAGCGCCAGGGGACAGGGCAATCAGCCCCAGCATTTT. This codes for CSARGQGNQPQHF.

Turning to this clonotype: One base away lies a much larger clone, so this may be a sequencing read error. V gene TRBV3-1 combines with J gene TRBJ2-1; D is unclear. This CDR3 has 15 amino acids. Germline values: CDR1 LGHDT, CDR2 YNNKEL (reference sequence). Trimming cost V 5 bases and J 0 bases, with 11 bases left between them. The CDR3 DNA follows: TGTGCCAGCAGCAGAAGCGTGGGCTCCTACAATGAGCAGTTCTTC. Protein: CASSRSVGSYNEQFF.

This clonotype was observed a single time. This sequence joins TRBV12-3 or TRBV12-4 and TRBJ2-3; D not resolved. V lost 7 bases and J 0 bases, leaving 14 bases between the germline ends. There are 15 residues in the CDR3. CDR3 loop: CASTFGGASTDTQYF. The CDR3 bases are TGTGCCAGCACCTTCGGTGGTGCTAGCACAGATACGCAGTATTTT.

The chain joins TRBV4-2 to TRBJ2-5, with TRBD2 as a possible D gene (5 bases). The DNA end is more similar to TRBJ2-7, so the J call may be wrong. The germline CDR1 and CDR2 sequences are LGHNA and YNFKEQ. The CDR3 totals 14 residues. DNA for the CDR3: TGTGCCAGCAGCCCCGGAGGTGGCGGCTACGAGCAGTACTTC. Its translation: CASSPGGGGYEQYF.

This clonotype was detected ten times or more. The V gene is TRBV3-1, the J gene TRBJ2-5; the match to TRBD2 covers 10 bases. The better agreement between TRBJ2-7 and the DNA end casts doubt on the J call. Germline V gives CDR1 LGHDT, CDR2 YNNKEL (reference sequence). The CDR3 sequence is 17 residues long. The CDR3 is CASSQDVEREGSHEQYF. The CDR3 DNA sequence: TGTGCCAGCAGCCAAGATGTCGAGCGGGAGGGGAGCCACGAGCAGTACTTC.

V gene TRBV25-1 combines with J gene TRBJ2-1; TRBD1 aligns across 7 bases. The V and J ends lost 0 bases and 1 base, in that order; junction bases with no gene match: 3. The CDR3 is 16 residues long. Per germline, CDR1 MGHDK and CDR2 SYGVNS. The CDR3 here is CASSEYQDRSYNEQFF. For the CDR3, the DNA is TGTGCCAGCAGTGAATATCAGGACAGGTCCTACAATGAGCAGTTCTTC.

The chain couples TRBV20-1 to TRBJ2-3; the D gene is possibly TRBD2 (6 bases). Trimming pared 3 bases from V and 8 bases from J, leaving 15 bases between. This CDR3 is 13 amino acids long. Germline V gene lookup returns CDR1 DFQATT and CDR2 SNEGSKA (reference sequence). DNA for the CDR3: TGCAGTGCTAGGATACAGGAGGGAGGTACGCAGTATTTT. Its translation: CSARIQEGGTQYF.

The genes are TRBV20-1 and TRBJ2-4, with 11 bases aligning to TRBD2. This CDR3 is built from 15 residues. Germline-derived CDR1 and CDR2 are DFQATT and SNEGSKA (reference sequence). J gave up 3 bases and V 7 bases, and 8 bases lay outside the gene matches. CDR3 coding DNA: TGCAGTGTTTCTAGCGGGGGGTTGAGCAAAAACATTCAGTACTTC. Protein product: CSVSSGGLSKNIQYF.

The chain is built from TRBV18 and TRBJ2-3; D is perhaps TRBD2 (7 bases). Germline lookup yields CDR1 KGHSH and CDR2 LQKENI. The CDR3 is made up of 16 amino acids. The ends were cut back, 7 bases at V and 2 bases at J, with 19 bases in the middle. This CDR3 is CASCPGGPLSTDTQYF. CDR3 nucleotide sequence: TGTGCCAGCTGCCCCGGGGGGCCACTCTCCACAGATACGCAGTATTTT.

Details on this clonotype: This may be a read error: a much more frequent sequence differs by one nucleotide. V usage is TRBV5-1 and J usage is TRBJ2-1, with 8 bases fitting TRBD2. V shed 4 bases, J shed 8 bases, and the junction held 8 bases outside the gene matches. CDR1 is SGHRS and CDR2 is YFSETQ in the germline V gene. This CDR3 region has 14 residues. CDR3 loop: CASSVDGGADEQFF. The CDR3 DNA is TGCGCCAGCAGCGTGGACGGGGGGGCAGATGAGCAGTTCTTC.

This chain joins TRBV20-1 and TRBJ1-5; tentatively, D is TRBD1 (5 bases). This CDR3 has 13 amino acids. Germline V gene lookup returns CDR1 DFQATT and CDR2 SNEGSKA (reference sequence). V lost 6 bases and J 3 bases, leaving 12 bases between the germline ends. The CDR3 region has the DNA TGCAGTGCCAGTGGGGGAATCAATCAGCCCCAGCATTTT. It specifies CSASGGINQPQHF.

CDR3 nucleotides: TGTGCCAGCAGTAAGACTAGCGGTATCCCTAGCACAGATACGCAGTATTTT. This gives the protein CASSKTSGIPSTDTQYF. The chain has TRBV12-3 or TRBV12-4 and TRBJ2-3, with TRBD2 matching over 9 bases. The CDR3 covers 17 residues. The J segment lost 0 bases and the V segment lost 5 bases, leaving 9 bases of the junction unmatched.

The V and J genes are TRBV28 and TRBJ1-5, with D unclear. Deletions cut 8 bases from V and 3 bases from J, with 17 bases between. CDR3 size: 15 residues. From germline, CDR1 is MDHEN and CDR2 SYDVKM. CDR3 region: CASGKDRRINQPQHF. The CDR3 bases are TGTGCCAGCGGAAAAGATCGGAGGATCAATCAGCCCCAGCATTTT.

This clonotype was detected a few times. This chain links TRBV9 with TRBJ1-5; maybe TRBD1 (5 bases). Germline CDR1 SGDLS, CDR2 YYNGEE. With 3 bases removed from V and 5 bases from J, the gap between germline ends came to 12 bases. This CDR3 is 14 amino acids long. In DNA form, the CDR3 reads TGTGCCAGCAGCGGAGGGGACCGTGATCAGCCCCAGCATTTT. Its translation: CASSGGDRDQPQHF.

The rearrangement uses TRBV20-1 and TRBJ1-1; D might be TRBD1 (5 bases). Germline V lookup: CDR1 DFQATT, CDR2 SNEGSKA (reference sequence). The CDR3 is 13 residues long. V shed 6 bases and J shed 0 bases, with 11 bases lying between them. CDR3 DNA sequence: TGCAGTGCCTGGGTGGGGGTGAACACTGAAGCTTTCTTT. This codes for CSAWVGVNTEAFF.

The V and J genes are TRBV11-2 and TRBJ1-2, with D uncertain. The germline V gene has CDR1 SGHAT and CDR2 FQNNGV. The length of the CDR3 is 13 residues. The V and J ends lost 0 bases and 8 bases respectively, with 10 bases between them. The CDR3 loop is CASSLDPIVGYTF. DNA for the CDR3: TGTGCCAGCAGCTTAGACCCAATAGTGGGCTACACCTTC.

This clonotype was seen a single time. At one end, the junction sequence differs from germline, possibly due to a read error. The chain is built from TRBV7-3 and TRBJ2-1; 7 bases fit TRBD2. Germline V gene lookup returns CDR1 SGHTA and CDR2 FQGTGA. The CDR3 totals 16 residues. CDR3 protein: CVSGEVRPILQNEQFF. Here the CDR3 DNA reads TGTGTCAGCGGGGAGGTCAGACCGATCCTCCAAAATGAGCAGTTCTTC.

This chain uses TRBV5-1 with TRBJ2-2; perhaps TRBD2 as D (6 bases). This CDR3 has 17 amino acids. Deletions cut 1 base from V and 3 bases from J, with 16 bases between. Germline CDR1 and CDR2: SGHRS and YFSETQ. CDR3 protein: CASSLKGTPLDTGELFF. The CDR3 DNA reads TGCGCCAGCAGCTTGAAAGGGACTCCCCTGGACACCGGGGAGCTGTTTTTT.

In its sample, this clonotype was seen many times. The J gene is TRBJ2-3, the V gene TRBV11-2; 9 bases match TRBD2. With 0 bases clipped from V and 0 bases from J, the junction kept 10 bases outside the gene matches. There are 19 residues in the CDR3. CDR1 is SGHAT, CDR2 FQNNGV, per germline. The CDR3 loop reads CASSLDFPGLAGSTDTQYF. As DNA, the CDR3 is TGTGCCAGCAGCTTAGATTTTCCGGGGCTAGCGGGGAGCACAGATACGCAGTATTTT.

This clonotype was detected many times. The rearrangement links TRBV9 to TRBJ1-2; TRBD1 matches at 7 bases. Germline V gives CDR1 SGDLS, CDR2 YYNGEE. The J segment lost 0 bases and the V segment lost 4 bases, leaving 9 bases of the junction unmatched. This CDR3 contains 16 residues. This chain's CDR3 is CASSLPRDSTNYGYTF. The DNA for the CDR3 is TGTGCCAGCAGCTTACCCCGGGACAGCACTAACTATGGCTACACCTTC. Complete variable domain (other parts from reference TRBV9 and TRBJ1-2): DSGVTQTPKHLITATGQRVTLRCSPRSGDLSVYWYQQSLDQGLQFLIQYYNGEERAKGNILERFSAQQFPDLHSELNLSSLELGDSALYFCASSLPRDSTNYGYTFGSGTRLTVV.

The chain couples TRBV5-1 to TRBJ1-2, with a tentative D call TRBD1 (5 bases). Per the germline V gene, CDR1 is SGHRS and CDR2 is YFSETQ. The CDR3 sequence is 14 residues long. V lost 3 bases and J 7 bases, leaving 16 bases between the germline ends. As DNA, the CDR3 is TGCGCCAGCAGCTCGGGACGTCCGGAGGGTGGCTACACCTTC. This encodes CASSSGRPEGGYTF.

V gene TRBV11-2 combines with J gene TRBJ2-5; 14 nucleotides agree with TRBD2. This CDR3 has 15 amino acids. V gave up 4 bases and J gave up 5 bases; unmatched junction bases: 3. Looked up from germline, CDR1 is SGHAT and CDR2 is FQNNGV. This chain's CDR3 is CASSSGLAGAETQYF. DNA for the CDR3: TGTGCCAGCAGCTCGGGACTAGCGGGAGCGGAGACCCAGTACTTC.

The chain combines TRBV12-3 or TRBV12-4 with TRBJ1-6, with D uncertain. This CDR3 spans 16 amino acids. The germline V and J ends were trimmed by 5 bases and 8 bases, with 19 bases remaining between them. The CDR3 protein is CASSLPQAGVDSPLHF. The DNA for the CDR3 is TGTGCCAGCAGTCTACCCCAGGCTGGGGTGGATTCACCCCTCCACTTT.

CDR3 DNA: TGTGCCAGCAGCGTAGCCTCCCGGGCTGAGACCCAGTACTTC. It specifies CASSVASRAETQYF. The rearrangement links TRBV9 to TRBJ2-7; D is unclear. Gene TRBJ2-5 matches the end of the DNA better, so the J call may be wrong. Germline V lookup: CDR1 SGDLS, CDR2 YYNGEE. The CDR3 has 14 residues.

This clonotype has only a few counts. The chain links TRBV6-6 to TRBJ1-4; D is uncertain. V was trimmed by 4 bases and J by 8 bases, leaving 14 bases between them. Germline assignment: CDR1 MNHNY and CDR2 SVGAGI (reference sequence). The CDR3 runs 14 residues. CDR3 DNA: TGTGCCAGCAGTTCGGGGAAGCTCGGCGAAAAACTGTTTTTT. Translated, it gives CASSSGKLGEKLFF.

The rearrangement uses TRBV29-1 and TRBJ2-1; D call uncertain. Trimming pared 5 bases from V and 7 bases from J, leaving 18 bases between. The CDR3 length is 14 residues. Germline CDR1 reads SQVTM; CDR2 reads ANQGSEA. The CDR3 coding sequence is TGCAGCGTTTCCTCACCGCACGGTGGGAATGAGCAGTTCTTC. Its translation: CSVSSPHGGNEQFF.

The chain has TRBV20-1 and TRBJ2-3, with TRBD2 as a possible D gene (6 bases). CDR1 is DFQATT, CDR2 SNEGSKA, per germline (reference sequence). The CDR3 extends over 12 amino acids. The DNA for the CDR3 is TGCACCGCACCACGGGGGAGGGATACGCAGTATTTT. Its translation: CTAPRGRDTQYF.

This clonotype was observed many times. The rearrangement links TRBV12-3 or TRBV12-4 to TRBJ1-2; 9 bases fit TRBD1. This CDR3 is 14 amino acids long. V lost 5 bases to trimming and J lost 4 bases; unmatched junction nucleotides: 5. The CDR3 nucleotides read TGTGCCAGCAGTAAGGGACAGGGCGGCTATGGCTACACCTTC. Translating it yields CASSKGQGGYGYTF.

At least ten counts were recorded for this clonotype. V is TRBV20-1 and J is TRBJ1-5; D unresolved. Trimming pared 4 bases from V and 0 bases from J, leaving 10 bases between. Germline V CDR1 and CDR2: DFQATT, SNEGSKA (reference sequence). The CDR3 is 14 amino acids. CDR3 DNA: TGCAGTGCTACTGCGATCCATAGCAATCAGCCCCAGCATTTT. Protein sequence: CSATAIHSNQPQHF.